This T cell receptor (beta chain) was profiled in a study of T cell responses to AZD1222 COVID-19 vaccine. The CDR3 runs 12 residues. Trimming took off 3 bases at V and 5 bases at J, with 7 bases between the two ends. Sequencing used immunoSEQ multiplex PCR; TCRdb keeps in-frame clones, though not all of them. This sample has 150,000 to 200,000 clones, with roughly nine tenths found just once. The origin of this receptor is an adult who received the AZD1222 COVID-19 vaccine. Material: peripheral blood, obtained 28 days after the second AZD1222 dose. V is TRBV12-3 or TRBV12-4 and J is TRBJ1-1; D is uncertain. The chain's CDR3 is CASSFPGTEAFF. The CDR3 DNA is TGTGCCAGCAGTTTCCCTGGTACTGAAGCTTTCTTT.